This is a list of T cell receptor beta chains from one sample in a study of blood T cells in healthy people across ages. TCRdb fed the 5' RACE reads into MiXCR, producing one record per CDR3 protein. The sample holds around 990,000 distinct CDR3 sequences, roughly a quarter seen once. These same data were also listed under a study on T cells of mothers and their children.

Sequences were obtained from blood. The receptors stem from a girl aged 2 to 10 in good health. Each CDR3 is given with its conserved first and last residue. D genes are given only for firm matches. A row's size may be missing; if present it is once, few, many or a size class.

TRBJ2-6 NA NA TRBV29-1 TGCAGCGCCCTCACGGGGGTCTCTGGGGCCAACGTCCTGACTTTC CSALTGVSGANVLTF
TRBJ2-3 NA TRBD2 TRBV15 TGTGCCACCAGCAGGAATAGCGGGAGCGCAGATACGCAGTATTTT CATSRNSGSADTQYF
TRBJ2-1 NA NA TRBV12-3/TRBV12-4 TGTGCCAGCAGGCCCGCGGAGGACCCCTCCTACAATGAGCAGTTCTTC CASRPAEDPSYNEQFF
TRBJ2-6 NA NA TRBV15 TGTGCCACCAGCAGAGGGGCCTCTGGGGCCAACGTCCTGACTTTC CATSRGASGANVLTF
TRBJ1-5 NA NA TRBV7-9 TGTGCCAGCAGCTTAGGCGACAATGATAGCAATCAGCCCCAGCATTTT CASSLGDNDSNQPQHF
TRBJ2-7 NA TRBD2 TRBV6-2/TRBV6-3 TGTGCCAGCAGTTATCTTGGGGAAATCGGGGTGGCGGGGGGACCACCATCCTACGAGCAGTACTTC CASSYLGEIGVAGGPPSYEQYF
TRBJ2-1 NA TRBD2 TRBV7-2 TGTGCCAGCAGCTCCGTCCGGGAGGGTGGGCAGTTCTTC CASSSVREGGQFF
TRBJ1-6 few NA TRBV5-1 TGCGCCAGCAGCCCAGGGGTTGTCGATAATTCACCCCTCCACTTT CASSPGVVDNSPLHF
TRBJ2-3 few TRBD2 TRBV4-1 TGCGCCAGCAGCCAAGAAGTGGCGGGAGGACTAAGCTCTAGCACAGATACGCAGTATTTT CASSQEVAGGLSSSTDTQYF
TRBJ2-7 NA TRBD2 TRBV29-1 TGCGGCGTTGAGGGGGGGACTAGCGGGATCAACGAGCAGTACTTC CGVEGGTSGINEQYF
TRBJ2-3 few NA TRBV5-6 TGTGCCAGCAGTGATCCACCCTACTCTAGCACAGATACGCAGTATTTT CASSDPPYSSTDTQYF
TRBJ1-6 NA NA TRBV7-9 TGTGCCAGCAGCCTAGACTCCCCGCAGGGTGGACCCCTCCACTTT CASSLDSPQGGPLHF
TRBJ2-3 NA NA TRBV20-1 TGCTGTCAGCTCGACCCGGACACAGATACGCAGTATTTT CCQLDPDTDTQYF
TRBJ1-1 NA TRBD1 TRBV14 TGTGCCAGCAGCCTACCTTGGGGGACAGGGTACACTGAAGCTTTCTTT CASSLPWGTGYTEAFF
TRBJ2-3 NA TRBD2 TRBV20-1 TGCAGTGCTAGTATTAGCGGGAGAGGGGCAGATACGCAGTATTTT CSASISGRGADTQYF
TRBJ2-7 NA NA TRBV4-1 TGCGCCAGCAGCCCCTACTGGGGAATCTACGAGCAGTACTTC CASSPYWGIYEQYF
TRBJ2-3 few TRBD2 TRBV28 TGTGCCAGCTCACCCGCGGGGGACGTTGATACGCAGTATTTT CASSPAGDVDTQYF
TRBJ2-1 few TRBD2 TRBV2 TGTGCCAGCAGTATCGGGACTAGCGGGAGGGCGAATGAGCAGTTCTTC CASSIGTSGRANEQFF
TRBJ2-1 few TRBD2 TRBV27 TGTGCCAGCAGTCAAGGGACTAGCGGCCTACCCTACAATGAGCAGTTCTTC CASSQGTSGLPYNEQFF
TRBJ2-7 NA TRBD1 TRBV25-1 TGTGCCCTACTCGTGGGACAGCTATGCTCCTACGAGCAGTACTTC CALLVGQLCSYEQYF
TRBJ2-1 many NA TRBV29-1 TGCAGCGTGATATGGGCGAATGAGCAGTTCTTC CSVIWANEQFF
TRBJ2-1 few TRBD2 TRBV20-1 TGCAGTGCTAGAGACAGGGACTATCCGAACAATGAGCAGTTCTTC CSARDRDYPNNEQFF
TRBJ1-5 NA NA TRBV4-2 TGTGCCAGCAGCCAAGATTCGAGTGATCAGCCCCAGCATTTT CASSQDSSDQPQHF
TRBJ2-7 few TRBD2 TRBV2 TGTGCCAGCACTCCTCTAGCGGTTGCCTACGAGCAGTACTTC CASTPLAVAYEQYF
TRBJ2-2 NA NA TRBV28 TGTGCCAGCAGTTTATGGGACAGCTCCACCGGGGAGCTGTTTTTT CASSLWDSSTGELFF
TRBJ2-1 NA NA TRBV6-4 TGTGCCAGCAGTGACCGAACTTACAATGAGCAGTTCTTC CASSDRTYNEQFF
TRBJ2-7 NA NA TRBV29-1 TGCAGCGTTGAATCGCAGGGCTCCTACGAGCAGTACTTC CSVESQGSYEQYF
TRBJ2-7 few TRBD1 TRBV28 TGTGCCAGCAGTTTTCAAGGGGGCTACTACGAGCAGTACTTC CASSFQGGYYEQYF
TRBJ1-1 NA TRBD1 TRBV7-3 TGTGCCAGCAGCTTATTCCCAGGGGGAATAAACACTGAAGCTTTCTTT CASSLFPGGINTEAFF
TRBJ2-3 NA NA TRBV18 TGTGCCAGCTCACCACCGTTCGAAAATACGCAGTATTTT CASSPPFENTQYF
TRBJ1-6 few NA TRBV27 TGTGCCAGCAGTTTATGGGGGCCAGGGAGGTCACCCCTCCACTTT CASSLWGPGRSPLHF
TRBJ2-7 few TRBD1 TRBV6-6 TGTGCCAGCAGTTACCAAGACAGGGTAGCCGAGCAGTACTTC CASSYQDRVAEQYF
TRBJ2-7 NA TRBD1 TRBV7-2 TGTGCCACCTCTCTTATGACAGGGATGGACGAGCAGTACTTC CATSLMTGMDEQYF
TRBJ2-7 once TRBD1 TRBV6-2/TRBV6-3 TGTGCCAGCAGTACCGGGACAGGGGTCTTATACGAGCAGTACTTC CASSTGTGVLYEQYF
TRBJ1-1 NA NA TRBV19 TGTGCCAGTGGGTATCAGGGAGGAGGCACTGAAGCTTTCTTT CASGYQGGGTEAFF
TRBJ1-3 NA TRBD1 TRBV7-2 TGTGCCAGCAGCTTAGGCCGGGACAGCGGAAACACCATATATTTT CASSLGRDSGNTIYF
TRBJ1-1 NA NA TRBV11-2 TGTGCCAGCAGCTTTTCACAGGAGACTGAAGCTTTCTTT CASSFSQETEAFF
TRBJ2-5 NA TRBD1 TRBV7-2 TGTGCCAGCAGCTTAGAAGACAGGGGCGGAGAGACCCAGTACTTC CASSLEDRGGETQYF
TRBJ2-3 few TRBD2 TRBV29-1 TGCAGCGGCCGATTGACTAGCGGGACCACAGATACGCAGTATTTT CSGRLTSGTTDTQYF
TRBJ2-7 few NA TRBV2 TGTGCCAGCACGGGTGAGGGTTTGTCAGGTTGGTCCACCCGCTACGAGCAGTACTTC CASTGEGLSGWSTRYEQYF
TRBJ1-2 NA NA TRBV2 TGTGCCGGCAAAAGCCGGGACTTCTCCTATGGCTACACCTTC CAGKSRDFSYGYTF
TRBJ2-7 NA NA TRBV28 TGTGCCAGCATGGGGGGCCAAAGGTACGAGCAGTACTTC CASMGGQRYEQYF
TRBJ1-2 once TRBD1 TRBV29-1 TGCAGCGTTGAAGTAGGGGACAGCCATGGCTACACCTTC CSVEVGDSHGYTF
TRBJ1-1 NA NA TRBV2 TGTGCCAGCAGTGAAAGGTCGGCTGGGACGGCTGAAGCTTTCTTT CASSERSAGTAEAFF
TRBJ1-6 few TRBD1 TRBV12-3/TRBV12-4 TGTGCCAGCAAGTCCGGGACAGGGTACGATTCACCCCTCCACTTT CASKSGTGYDSPLHF
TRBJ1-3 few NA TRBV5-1 TGTGCCAGCAGCCCAACCGCCTCTGGAAACACCATATATTTT CASSPTASGNTIYF
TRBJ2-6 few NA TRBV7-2 TGTGCCAGTAAGGGATACTCTGGGGCCAACGTCCTGACTTTC CASKGYSGANVLTF
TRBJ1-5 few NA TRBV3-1 TGTGCCAGCAGCCAAGGACAATCGGGGCCCCAGCATTTT CASSQGQSGPQHF
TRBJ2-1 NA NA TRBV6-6 TGTGCCAGCAGTTTTACCGGACTGACCTACAATGAGCAGTTCTTC CASSFTGLTYNEQFF
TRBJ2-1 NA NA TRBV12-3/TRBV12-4 TGTGCCAGCAGTCCCACCGATTCTCTCTTTGGCGTAACCTACAATGAGCAGTTCTTC CASSPTDSLFGVTYNEQFF
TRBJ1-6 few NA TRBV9 TGTGCCAGCAGCGTAGTGGGTTCACCCCTCCACTTT CASSVVGSPLHF
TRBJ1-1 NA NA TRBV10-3 TGTGCCATCAGTGATAACAGGCAGAACACTGAAGCTTTCTTT CAISDNRQNTEAFF
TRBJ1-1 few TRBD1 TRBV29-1 TGCAGCGTTGTTGGACAGGCGCACTACATGAACACTGAAGCTTTCTTT CSVVGQAHYMNTEAFF
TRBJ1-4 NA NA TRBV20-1 TGCAGTGCTTGGGACTCCTCAAATGAAAAACTGTTTTTT CSAWDSSNEKLFF
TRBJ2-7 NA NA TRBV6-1 TGTGCCAGCAGTGAAGGAGGGGTTCGAGAGACTCAGTACTTC CASSEGGVRETQYF
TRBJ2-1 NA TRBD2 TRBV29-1 TGCAGCGCGCGGTGGGGGGGAAATGAGCAGTTCTTC CSARWGGNEQFF
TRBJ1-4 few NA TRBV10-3 TGTGCCATCCCCGTTTTGGGAGGGGCTAATGAAAAACTGTTTTTT CAIPVLGGANEKLFF
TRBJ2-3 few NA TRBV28 TGTGCCAGCATTTACCGTGCTAGCACAGATACGCAGTATTTT CASIYRASTDTQYF
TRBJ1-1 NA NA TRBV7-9 TGTGCCAGCGGAACGGGGTACACTGAAGCTTTCTTT CASGTGYTEAFF
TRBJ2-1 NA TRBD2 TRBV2 TGTGCCAGCAGTGAAGAGTCGGGTCTAGCGGGAAGTAATGAGCAGTTCTTC CASSEESGLAGSNEQFF